Following are 20 T cell receptor beta chains from one sample sequenced in a study of blood T cell repertoires in COVID-19. Produced via immunoSEQ multiplex PCR; TCRdb's table is partial and in-frame only. The sample has hundreds of thousands of clones; 85% to 90% are singletons. The specimen was peripheral blood. The receptors originated from a woman aged 18-29 years with acute or convalescent COVID-19.

The rearrangement uses TRBV5-1 and TRBJ2-3, with a possible D match to TRBD1 (6 bases). CDR3 size: 15 residues. The germline V gene encodes CDR1 SGHRS and CDR2 YFSETQ. Trimming took 6 bases from V and 0 from J, leaving 14 bases between them. The CDR3 nucleotides read TGCGCCAGCACCTCCCAGGGGTCTAGCACAGATACGCAGTATTTT. Protein sequence: CASTSQGSSTDTQYF.

The CDR3 reads CATSGRGGEKLFF. The CDR3 DNA sequence: TGTGCCACCAGCGGCAGGGGTGGGGAAAAACTGTTTTTT. This rearrangement joins TRBV15 to TRBJ1-4; a weak D match, TRBD1 (6 bases). The germline V gene has CDR1 LNHNV and CDR2 YYDKDF (reference sequence). Trimming took off 5 bases at V and 8 bases at J, with 12 bases between the two ends. The CDR3 extends over 13 amino acids.

This chain connects TRBV14 to TRBJ1-1, with unresolved D. CDR1 is SGHDN, CDR2 FVKESK, per germline. The CDR3 runs 13 residues. V lost 4 bases and J lost 3, with 9 bases in between. CDR3 sequence: CASSPGRYTEAFF. The CDR3 nucleotides are TGTGCCAGCAGCCCGGGGAGATACACTGAAGCTTTCTTT.

V gene TRBV6-1 combines with J gene TRBJ2-5; 7 nucleotides match TRBD2. Per germline, CDR1 MNHNS and CDR2 SASEGT. This CDR3 contains 18 residues. V trimming: 3 bases; J trimming: 0 bases; junction bases outside the gene matches: 13. CDR3 sequence reads: CASSDGSWGGTYQETQYF. In DNA, the CDR3 is TGTGCCAGCAGTGATGGATCTTGGGGGGGGACGTACCAAGAGACCCAGTACTTC.

This chain uses TRBV9 with TRBJ1-6; the match to TRBD1 covers 9 bases. Trimming removed 3 bases from V and 14 bases from J; junction bases left unmatched: 9. Germline CDR1 reads SGDLS; CDR2 reads YYNGEE. This CDR3 contains 14 residues. CDR3 DNA: TGTGCCAGCAGCGAGGGACAGGGTGGGGTGGCCCTCCACTTT. Its protein product is CASSEGQGGVALHF.

The genes are TRBV30 and TRBJ1-1; D is undetermined. V lost 5 bases to trimming and J lost 1 base, with 20 bases between them. Germline V gives CDR1 GTSNPN, CDR2 SVGIG (reference sequence). The CDR3 totals 16 residues. The CDR3 here is CAWRNSLRLGNTEAFF. As DNA, the CDR3 is TGTGCCTGGCGAAATTCCTTGAGGCTGGGGAACACTGAAGCTTTCTTT.

This chain links TRBV21-1 with TRBJ2-7; the table's D call, TRBD1, was not checked against the DNA. TRBV21-1 is an annotated pseudogene. CDR3 size: 17 residues. The CDR3 here is CASSKGGERKPGYEQYF. The CDR3, as DNA: TGTGCCAGCAGCAAAGGGGGCGAAAGGAAGCCGGGTTACGAGCAGTACTTC.

The chain uses TRBV9 and TRBJ2-7; possible D gene TRBD2, 5 bases. The CDR3 spans 9 residues. CDR1 and CDR2 (germline): SGDLS, YYNGEE. V was trimmed by 6 bases and J by 11 bases, leaving 9 bases between them. CDR3 protein: CASMIGEYF. In DNA form, the CDR3 reads TGTGCCAGCATGATCGGGGAGTACTTC.

The J gene is TRBJ2-7, the V gene TRBV5-1, with 10 nucleotides matching TRBD2. The CDR3 consists of 17 residues. Trimming at V came to 1 base and at J to 0 bases, leaving 7 bases not matched to a gene. Per germline, CDR1 SGHRS and CDR2 YFSETQ. In nucleotides, the CDR3 is TGCGCCAGCAGCTTGCCAAGCGGGGGGGCCTACTCCTACGAGCAGTACTTC. It translates to CASSLPSGGAYSYEQYF.

This chain connects TRBV14 to TRBJ2-2, with 10 positions matching TRBD2. Germline V gene lookup returns CDR1 SGHDN and CDR2 FVKESK. V lost 9 bases, J lost 5 bases, and 9 bases stayed unmatched. The CDR3 length is 15 residues. The CDR3 DNA is TGTGCCAGTTCTCCGGGACTAGCGAGAACCGGGGAGCTGTTTTTT. Translation: CASSPGLARTGELFF.

V is TRBV27 and J is TRBJ1-4; D uncertain. V lost 7 bases, J lost 3 bases, and 9 bases lay in between. There are 13 residues in the CDR3. Germline V gene sequence: CDR1 MNHEY, CDR2 SMNVEV (reference sequence). The CDR3 loop is CASTLRPNEKLFF. The CDR3 DNA reads TGTGCCAGCACGCTACGCCCTAATGAAAAACTGTTTTTT.

This rearrangement joins TRBV27 to TRBJ2-2; the match to TRBD2 covers 10 bases. This CDR3 is built from 16 residues. V trimming: 2 bases; J trimming: 6 bases; junction bases outside the gene matches: 6. The V gene's germline CDR1 is MNHEY and CDR2 SMNVEV (reference sequence). The CDR3 sequence is CASSLGLAGVAGELFF. The DNA for the CDR3 is TGTGCCAGCAGTTTAGGTCTAGCGGGGGTGGCCGGGGAGCTGTTTTTT.

The rearrangement joins TRBV7-9 to TRBJ2-3, with D maybe TRBD2 (6 bases). The germline V gene encodes CDR1 SEHNR and CDR2 FQNEAQ (reference sequence). There are 17 residues in the CDR3. The V gene lost 5 bases and the J gene lost 4 bases, with 22 bases spanning the gap. The CDR3 bases are TGTGCCAGCAGCAATCGTTACACCCTCCCGGGGGCAGATACGCAGTATTTT. As protein: CASSNRYTLPGADTQYF.

This sequence joins TRBV4-2 and TRBJ1-4; D is unclear. The CDR3 spans 15 residues. V lost 4 bases, J lost 6 bases, and 15 bases lay in between. Germline loops: CDR1 LGHNA, CDR2 YNFKEQ. CDR3 protein: CASSPMAGFDEKLFF. For the CDR3, the DNA is TGTGCCAGCAGCCCCATGGCGGGATTCGATGAAAAACTGTTTTTT.

J is TRBJ2-3 and V is TRBV28; D unclear. Germline values: CDR1 MDHEN, CDR2 SYDVKM. This CDR3 comprises 13 residues. Trimming removed 2 bases from V and 4 bases from J, with 7 bases in between. The CDR3 sequence is CASSLAEADTQYF. The CDR3 DNA follows: TGTGCCAGCAGTTTAGCAGAGGCAGATACGCAGTATTTT. The variable domain in full, with the rest retrieved from reference TRBV28 and TRBJ2-3, is DVKVTQSSRYLVKRTGEKVFLECVQDMDHENMFWYRQDPGLGLRLIYFSYDVKMKEKGDIPEGYSVSREKKERFSLILESASTNQTSMYLCASSLAEADTQYFGPGTRLTVL.

This sequence joins TRBV5-5 and TRBJ1-5; no clear D. The germline V gene encodes CDR1 SGHKS and CDR2 YYEKEE (reference sequence). The CDR3 has 15 amino acids. Trimming cost V 0 bases and J 0 bases, with 7 bases left between them. CDR3: CASSLGSYSNQPQHF. The DNA of the CDR3 is TGTGCCAGCAGCTTGGGGAGCTATAGCAATCAGCCCCAGCATTTT.

CDR3 nucleotides: TGCGCCAGCACCCTCACCGGGTCCTATGGCTACACCTTC. As protein: CASTLTGSYGYTF. The V call is TRBV4-1, the J call TRBJ1-2, with D uncertain. Looked up from germline, CDR1 is MGHRA and CDR2 is YSYEKL. There are 13 residues in the CDR3. The ends were cut back, 7 bases at V and 4 bases at J, with 13 bases in the middle.

The chain joins TRBV19 to TRBJ1-1, with 7 bases matching TRBD1. The junction had 8 bases not matched to a gene; V was cut back by 7 bases and J by 6 bases. CDR3 length: 13 amino acids. Germline lookup yields CDR1 LNHDA and CDR2 SQIVND (reference sequence). The DNA of the CDR3 is TGTGCCAGTAATAGGTGGGACAGAGCTGAAGCTTTCTTT. This translates into CASNRWDRAEAFF.

This clone was counted only a few times. The chain couples TRBV25-1 to TRBJ1-1; D ambiguous. The germline V gene encodes CDR1 MGHDK and CDR2 SYGVNS. Trimming shortened V by 8 bases and J by 3 bases, and 13 bases separated the two germline ends. The CDR3 contains 13 residues. The CDR3 protein is CASGVPGDTEAFF. The CDR3 DNA is TGTGCCAGCGGGGTCCCCGGGGACACTGAAGCTTTCTTT. The variable domain in full, completed from reference TRBV25-1 and TRBJ1-1, reads EADIYQTPRYLVIGTGKKITLECSQTMGHDKMYWYQQDPGMELHLIHYSYGVNSTEKGDLSSESTVSRIRTEHFPLTLESARPSHTSQYLCASGVPGDTEAFFGQGTRLTVV.

This clone occurred once. The same CDR3 also results from other DNA sequences found in this sample. The rearrangement links TRBV19 to TRBJ1-2, with TRBD1 as a possible D gene (6 bases). The CDR3 runs 13 residues. With 3 bases removed from V and 8 bases from J, the gap between germline ends came to 13 bases. Germline lookup yields CDR1 LNHDA and CDR2 SQIVND (reference sequence). In DNA, the CDR3 is TGTGCCAGTAGTATCGCCGGCAGGGGCGGCTACACCTTC. Its translation is CASSIAGRGGYTF. The whole variable domain, remainder taken from reference TRBV19 and TRBJ1-2, is DGGITQSPKYLFRKEGQNVTLSCEQNLNHDAMYWYRQDPGQGLRLIYYSQIVNDFQKGDIAEGYSVSREKKESFPLTVTSAQKNPTAFYLCASSIAGRGGYTFGSGTRLTVV.